What follows is one T cell receptor beta chain and its context. This specimen comes from a study of blood T cell repertoires in COVID-19. The table came from immunoSEQ multiplex PCR; TCRdb's copy has only in-frame clones and leaves some out. The sample shows some 120,000 clones, around 87% of them seen only once. V lost 6 bases and J 8 bases, leaving 16 bases between the germline ends. The germline V gene has CDR1 MNHEY and CDR2 SVGAGI. The CDR3 contains 14 residues. The chain links TRBV6-5 to TRBJ2-2; possibly TRBD1 for D (6 bases). The receptor was derived from a woman aged 60-75 years with acute or convalescent COVID-19. The sequenced material came from peripheral blood. The DNA for the CDR3 is TGTGCCAGCAGCCAACAGGGATCTGCTGGGGAGCTGTTTTTT. It is translated as CASSQQGSAGELFF.